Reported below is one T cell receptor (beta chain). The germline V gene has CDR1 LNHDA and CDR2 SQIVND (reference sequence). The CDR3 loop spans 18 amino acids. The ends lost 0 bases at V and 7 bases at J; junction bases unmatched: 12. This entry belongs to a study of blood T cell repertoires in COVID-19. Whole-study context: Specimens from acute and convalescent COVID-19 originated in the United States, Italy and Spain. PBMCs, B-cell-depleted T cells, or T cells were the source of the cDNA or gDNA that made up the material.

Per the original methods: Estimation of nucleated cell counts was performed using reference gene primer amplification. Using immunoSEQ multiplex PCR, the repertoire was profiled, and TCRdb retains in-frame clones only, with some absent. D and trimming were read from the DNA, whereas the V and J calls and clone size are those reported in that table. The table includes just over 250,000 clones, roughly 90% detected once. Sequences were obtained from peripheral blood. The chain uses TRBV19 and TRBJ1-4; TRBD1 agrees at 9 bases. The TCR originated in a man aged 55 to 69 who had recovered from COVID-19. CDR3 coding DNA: TGTGCCAGTAGTATAGACCCGAATGACAGGGGGAGAGGTGAAAAACTGTTTTTT. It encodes CASSIDPNDRGRGEKLFF.